This is a list of T cell receptor beta chains from one sample in a study of shared clonotypes between healthy human individuals. Assay: immunoSEQ multiplex PCR; the TCRdb copy retains only in-frame clones and omits some. The repertoire consists of over a million clones, with 96% occurring once and the leading ten covering approximately 1.1%. Sequencing was done on a sample of naive CD4+ T cells sorted from blood. The receptors come from a man aged 25-45 years in good health. Both conserved end residues are part of each CDR3. D genes are given only for firm matches. Rows may omit the clone size; those that give it use once, few, many or a size class.

V: TRBV18
D: -
J: TRBJ2-6
size: -
CDR3: CASSPLNSGANVLTF
DNA: TGTGCCAGCTCACCACTCAACTCTGGGGCCAACGTCCTGACTTTC

V: TRBV28
D: -
J: TRBJ2-7
size: -
CDR3: CASSLGPRLPYEQYF
DNA: TGTGCCAGCAGTTTGGGACCAAGGTTGCCCTACGAGCAGTACTTC

V: TRBV7-3
D: TRBD1
J: TRBJ1-2
size: few
CDR3: CASSLTTGAGYTF
DNA: TGTGCCAGCAGCTTAACCACAGGGGCCGGCTACACCTTC

V: TRBV2
D: -
J: TRBJ2-4
size: -
CDR3: CASSSGGINIQYF
DNA: TGTGCCAGCAGCTCAGGAGGCATAAACATTCAGTACTTC

V: TRBV7-9
D: -
J: TRBJ1-2
size: -
CDR3: CASSLALSRGGGYGYTF
DNA: TGTGCCAGCAGCTTAGCGCTTTCAAGGGGCGGAGGCTATGGCTACACCTTC

V: TRBV5-1
D: -
J: TRBJ2-5
size: -
CDR3: CASSLESRGGETQYF
DNA: TGCGCCAGCAGCTTGGAGTCAAGAGGTGGGGAGACCCAGTACTTC

V: TRBV9
D: -
J: TRBJ2-3
size: -
CDR3: CASSGSSTDTQYF
DNA: TGTGCCAGCAGCGGGAGTAGCACAGATACGCAGTATTTT

V: TRBV5-8
D: TRBD1
J: TRBJ1-4
size: -
CDR3: CASRRTGGGEKLFF
DNA: TGTGCCAGCAGGCGGACAGGGGGCGGTGAAAAACTGTTTTTT

V: TRBV9
D: -
J: TRBJ2-1
size: -
CDR3: CASSQLATYNEQFF
DNA: TGTGCCAGCAGCCAGCTAGCGACCTACAATGAGCAGTTCTTC

V: TRBV5-6
D: TRBD2
J: TRBJ2-1
size: -
CDR3: CASSLGLAGNNEQFF
DNA: TGTGCCAGCAGCTTGGGGCTAGCGGGAAACAATGAGCAGTTCTTC

V: TRBV18
D: TRBD1
J: TRBJ1-5
size: -
CDR3: CASSPTGVDQPQHF
DNA: TGTGCCAGCTCACCCACAGGGGTTGATCAGCCCCAGCATTTT

V: TRBV11-2
D: TRBD1
J: TRBJ1-1
size: -
CDR3: CASSPGQMNTEAFF
DNA: TGTGCCAGCAGCCCGGGACAGATGAACACTGAAGCTTTCTTT

V: TRBV6-5
D: TRBD1
J: TRBJ1-2
size: -
CDR3: CASSYSVRGGYTF
DNA: TGTGCCAGCAGTTACTCAGTCAGGGGGGGCTACACCTTC

V: TRBV5-4
D: -
J: TRBJ2-2
size: -
CDR3: CATIPAGTNTGELFF
DNA: TGTGCCACCATTCCGGCGGGGACGAACACCGGGGAGCTGTTTTTT

V: TRBV7-2
D: -
J: TRBJ2-1
size: -
CDR3: CASSLAAGNEQFF
DNA: TGTGCCAGCAGCTTAGCGGCGGGAAATGAGCAGTTCTTC

V: TRBV5-4
D: -
J: TRBJ1-5
size: -
CDR3: CASSSPHQPQHF
DNA: TGTGCCAGCAGCTCACCCCATCAGCCCCAGCATTTT

V: TRBV11-2
D: -
J: TRBJ1-3
size: once
CDR3: CASSPIQGGGNTIYF
DNA: TGTGCCAGCAGCCCAATACAGGGAGGAGGAAACACCATATATTTT

V: TRBV18
D: -
J: TRBJ2-5
size: once
CDR3: CASSPTAGGGETQYF
DNA: TGTGCCAGCTCACCGACGGCCGGAGGGGGGGAGACCCAGTACTTC

V: TRBV7-2
D: -
J: TRBJ2-1
size: once
CDR3: CASSTSSYNEQFF
DNA: TGTGCCAGCAGCACCAGCTCCTACAATGAGCAGTTCTTC

V: TRBV5-3
D: TRBD2
J: TRBJ2-5
size: -
CDR3: CARSSKLAGAEETQYF
DNA: TGTGCCAGAAGTTCGAAACTAGCGGGAGCGGAAGAGACCCAGTACTTC

V: TRBV2
D: -
J: TRBJ2-7
size: -
CDR3: CASILWGVSYEQYF
DNA: TGTGCCAGCATCCTCTGGGGGGTATCCTACGAGCAGTACTTC

V: TRBV7-8
D: -
J: TRBJ2-7
size: once
CDR3: CASSPRYEQYF
DNA: TGTGCCAGCAGCCCGAGGTACGAGCAGTACTTC

V: TRBV5-1
D: TRBD1
J: TRBJ2-7
size: -
CDR3: CASSDTGGSLISEQYF
DNA: TGCGCCAGCAGCGATACAGGGGGATCTCTAATAAGCGAGCAGTACTTC

V: TRBV7-2
D: TRBD2
J: TRBJ2-3
size: -
CDR3: CASSLGLANTQYF
DNA: TGTGCCAGCAGCTTAGGACTAGCGAATACGCAGTATTTT

V: TRBV9
D: -
J: TRBJ1-1
size: -
CDR3: CASSATSQSNTEAFF
DNA: TGTGCCAGCAGCGCAACGTCACAATCGAACACTGAAGCTTTCTTT

V: TRBV28
D: -
J: TRBJ1-4
size: -
CDR3: CASTTAATNEKLFF
DNA: TGTGCCAGCACTACTGCCGCAACTAATGAAAAACTGTTTTTT

V: TRBV6-5
D: -
J: TRBJ1-1
size: -
CDR3: CASSYGQQNTEAFF
DNA: TGTGCCAGCAGTTACGGACAGCAAAACACTGAAGCTTTCTTT

V: TRBV29-1
D: -
J: TRBJ2-5
size: -
CDR3: CSVEDRRQPGETQYF
DNA: TGCAGCGTTGAAGATCGGCGACAGCCTGGGGAGACCCAGTACTTC

V: TRBV4-3
D: -
J: TRBJ2-7
size: -
CDR3: CASSQDMAETYEQYF
DNA: TGCGCCAGCAGCCAAGATATGGCCGAGACCTACGAGCAGTACTTC

V: TRBV9
D: -
J: TRBJ1-1
size: -
CDR3: CASSVDGWAAEAFF
DNA: TGTGCCAGCAGCGTAGACGGCTGGGCGGCTGAAGCTTTCTTT

V: TRBV9
D: TRBD2
J: TRBJ2-2
size: -
CDR3: CASSVAAAGYTGELFF
DNA: TGTGCCAGCAGCGTAGCGGCAGCGGGGTACACCGGGGAGCTGTTTTTT

V: TRBV5-1
D: -
J: TRBJ2-1
size: -
CDR3: CASSLVSLGGFYNEQFF
DNA: TGCGCCAGCAGCCTGGTTTCTCTAGGGGGATTTTACAATGAGCAGTTCTTC

V: TRBV19
D: -
J: TRBJ1-4
size: -
CDR3: CASSTNIRGEKLFF
DNA: TGTGCCAGTAGTACCAATATCCGGGGCGAAAAACTGTTTTTT

V: TRBV28
D: TRBD2
J: TRBJ2-7
size: -
CDR3: CASSLGTSGEEAQYF
DNA: TGTGCCAGCAGTCTCGGGACTAGCGGGGAAGAGGCGCAGTACTTC

V: TRBV5-1
D: -
J: TRBJ1-4
size: -
CDR3: CASSLSGGTNEKLFF
DNA: TGCGCCAGCAGCTTGAGCGGGGGGACTAATGAAAAACTGTTTTTT

V: TRBV7-9
D: TRBD1
J: TRBJ2-2
size: few
CDR3: CASSLRDRVTGELFF
DNA: TGTGCCAGCAGCTTACGGGACAGGGTAACCGGGGAGCTGTTTTTT

V: TRBV11-2
D: -
J: TRBJ2-7
size: once
CDR3: CASTDSYEQYF
DNA: TGTGCCAGCACCGACTCCTACGAGCAGTACTTC

V: TRBV7-9
D: TRBD2
J: TRBJ2-1
size: -
CDR3: CASSLTSANWYNEQFF
DNA: TGTGCCAGCAGCCTGACTAGCGCCAATTGGTACAATGAGCAGTTCTTC

V: TRBV28
D: -
J: TRBJ2-2
size: -
CDR3: CASSFTRELFF
DNA: TGTGCCAGCAGTTTCACGCGGGAGCTGTTTTTT

V: TRBV28
D: TRBD1
J: TRBJ1-1
size: -
CDR3: CASILGTVNTEAFF
DNA: TGTGCCAGCATCTTAGGGACAGTAAACACTGAAGCTTTCTTT

V: TRBV7-9
D: TRBD1
J: TRBJ1-1
size: -
CDR3: CASSLQGAQVTEAFF
DNA: TGTGCCAGCAGCTTACAGGGGGCGCAGGTCACTGAAGCTTTCTTT

V: TRBV5-1
D: TRBD2
J: TRBJ2-5
size: -
CDR3: CASSLSAGGQETQYF
DNA: TGCGCCAGCAGCTTGTCGGCGGGAGGGCAAGAGACCCAGTACTTC

V: TRBV7-6
D: TRBD2
J: TRBJ2-3
size: -
CDR3: CASSLVVSAGVGGDTQYF
DNA: TGTGCCAGCAGCTTAGTTGTTTCAGCGGGAGTAGGAGGAGATACGCAGTATTTT

V: TRBV10-2
D: TRBD1
J: TRBJ1-2
size: -
CDR3: CASRRGQGYTF
DNA: TGCGCCAGCAGGAGGGGACAGGGCTACACCTTC

V: TRBV11-2
D: TRBD2
J: TRBJ2-7
size: -
CDR3: CASSSGRGTEQYF
DNA: TGTGCCAGCAGCAGCGGGAGGGGGACGGAGCAGTACTTC

V: TRBV27
D: TRBD2
J: TRBJ2-3
size: -
CDR3: CASSLGTSGSDTQYF
DNA: TGTGCCAGCAGCCTCGGGACTAGCGGCTCAGATACGCAGTATTTT

V: TRBV28
D: -
J: TRBJ2-7
size: -
CDR3: CASGLVVREQYF
DNA: TGTGCCAGCGGATTAGTGGTAAGGGAACAGTACTTC

V: TRBV5-4
D: TRBD1
J: TRBJ2-2
size: -
CDR3: CASSSRDRAAGELFF
DNA: TGTGCCAGCAGCTCCCGGGACAGGGCCGCCGGGGAGCTGTTTTTT